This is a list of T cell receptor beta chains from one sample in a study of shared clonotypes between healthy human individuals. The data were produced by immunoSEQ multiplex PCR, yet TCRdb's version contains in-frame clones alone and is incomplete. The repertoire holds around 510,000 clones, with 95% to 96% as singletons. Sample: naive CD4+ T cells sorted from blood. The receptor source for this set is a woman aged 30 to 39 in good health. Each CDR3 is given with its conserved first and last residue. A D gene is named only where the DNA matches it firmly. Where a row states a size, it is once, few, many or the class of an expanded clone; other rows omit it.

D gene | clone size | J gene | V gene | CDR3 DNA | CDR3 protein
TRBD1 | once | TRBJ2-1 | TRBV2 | TGTGCCATAAGGGTAAACAGGGGCTCCTACAATGAGCAGTTCTTC | CAIRVNRGSYNEQFF
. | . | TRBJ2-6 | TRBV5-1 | TGCGCCAGCAGCTTGGACCCCAGGGGCTCGACTGGGGCCAACGTCCTGACTTTC | CASSLDPRGSTGANVLTF
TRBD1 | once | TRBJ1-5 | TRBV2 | TGTGCCAGCAGTGAACAGGGACAGGCTAACAATCAGCCCCAGCATTTT | CASSEQGQANNQPQHF
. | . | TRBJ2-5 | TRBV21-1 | TGTGCCAGCAGGGGACAGGGGAGGGAGACCCAGTACTTC | CASRGQGRETQYF
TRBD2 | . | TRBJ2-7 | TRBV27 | TGTGCCAGCAGTTTATACGGCGGGAGCTCCTACGAGCAGTACTTC | CASSLYGGSSYEQYF
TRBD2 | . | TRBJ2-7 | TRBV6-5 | TGTGCCAGCAGTAGCGGGAGAGGATACGAGCAGTACTTC | CASSSGRGYEQYF
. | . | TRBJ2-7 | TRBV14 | TGTGCCAGCAGCCAAGACGGGGCGGGACCCAGTCGAGAGCAGTACTTC | CASSQDGAGPSREQYF
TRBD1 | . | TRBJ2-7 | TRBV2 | TGTGCCAGCAGACGACAGGGGGCCGACGAGCAGTACTTC | CASRRQGADEQYF
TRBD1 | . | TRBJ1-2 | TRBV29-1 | TGCAGCGTCTCGGGACAGGGGTTGGGCTATGGCTACACCTTC | CSVSGQGLGYGYTF
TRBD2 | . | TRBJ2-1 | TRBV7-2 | TGTGCCAGCAGCGATAGCGGGTACACCTACAATGAGCAGTTCTTC | CASSDSGYTYNEQFF
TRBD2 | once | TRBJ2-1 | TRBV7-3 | TGTGCCAGCAGCTCCAGGGTACGCGGGAGTGGATCGCGCGGTGGGGTCTACAATGAGCAGTTCTTC | CASSSRVRGSGSRGGVYNEQFF
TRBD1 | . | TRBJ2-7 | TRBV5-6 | TGTGCCAGCAGCGCGGGGACAGGAGCCTACGAGCAGTACTTC | CASSAGTGAYEQYF
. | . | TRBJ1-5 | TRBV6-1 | TGTGCCAGCAGCGAAGACGACAGAAGATTTTATAGCAATCAGCCCCAGCATTTT | CASSEDDRRFYSNQPQHF
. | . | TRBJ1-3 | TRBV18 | TGTGCCAGCTCACCACCATTCCTTACAGGTCGCTCTGGAAACACCATATATTTT | CASSPPFLTGRSGNTIYF
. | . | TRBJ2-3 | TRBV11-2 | TGTGCCAGCAGCTTAGATGAACGGGAAGCGCAGTATTTT | CASSLDEREAQYF
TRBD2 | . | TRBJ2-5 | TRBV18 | TGTGCCAGCTCACCACGGCCGTCGGGAGGGCAAGAGACCCAGTACTTC | CASSPRPSGGQETQYF
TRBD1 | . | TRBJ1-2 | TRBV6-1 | TGTGCCAGCAGATCGACAGGGAACTATGGCTACACCTTC | CASRSTGNYGYTF
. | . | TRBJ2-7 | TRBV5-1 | TGCGCCAGCAGCTTGGGGGGCGGTACCTACGAGCAGTACTTC | CASSLGGGTYEQYF
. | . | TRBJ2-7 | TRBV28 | TGTGCCAGCAGTTCCCCCCCCAGGGATCGGAGGGTCGAGCAGTACTTC | CASSSPPRDRRVEQYF
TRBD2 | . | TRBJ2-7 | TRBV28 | TGTGCCAGCAGTATAGGGACTAGCGGGCAAACCTACGAGCAGTACTTC | CASSIGTSGQTYEQYF
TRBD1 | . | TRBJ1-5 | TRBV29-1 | TGCAGCGTCCAGACAGGGGTCAATCAGCCCCAGCATTTT | CSVQTGVNQPQHF
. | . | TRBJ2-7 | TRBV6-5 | TGTGCCAGCAGTTACTCCCTAGATCTCGAGCAGTACTTC | CASSYSLDLEQYF
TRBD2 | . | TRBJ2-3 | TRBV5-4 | TGTGCCAGCAGCTTGGGTCTAGCGGCAGGAAACACAGATACGCAGTATTTT | CASSLGLAAGNTDTQYF
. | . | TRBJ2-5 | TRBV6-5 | TGTGCCAGCAGTGCAACCCAGGGCTTCGAGACCCAGTACTTC | CASSATQGFETQYF
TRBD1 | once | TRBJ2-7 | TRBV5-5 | TGTGCCAGCAGCTTGCTGGGGACAGGGCAATACGAGCAGTACTTC | CASSLLGTGQYEQYF
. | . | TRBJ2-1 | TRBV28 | TGTGCCAGCAGCGTTAGGGGCGTGGGGAGGATTAATGAGCAGTTCTTC | CASSVRGVGRINEQFF
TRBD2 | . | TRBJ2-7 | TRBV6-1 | TGTGCCAGCAGTCCTCGGACTAGCAGCTCCTACGAGCAGTACTTC | CASSPRTSSSYEQYF
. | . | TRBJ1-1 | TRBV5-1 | TGCGCCAGCAGCTGGACAGACACCGCGCCCAACACTGAAGCTTTCTTT | CASSWTDTAPNTEAFF
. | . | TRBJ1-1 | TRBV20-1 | TGCAGTGCTCCCCAGAACACTGAAGCTTTCTTT | CSAPQNTEAFF
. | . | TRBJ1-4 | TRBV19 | TGTGCCAGTAGTTACGAAACTAATGAAAAACTGTTTTTT | CASSYETNEKLFF
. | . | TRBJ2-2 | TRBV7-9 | TGTGCCAGCAGCTTAGTTGATTCCGGGGAGCTGTTTTTT | CASSLVDSGELFF
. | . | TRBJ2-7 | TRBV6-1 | TGTGCCAGCATCCCCCTGCAGGGCAGGGAATTTCGCGGGTACTTC | CASIPLQGREFRGYF
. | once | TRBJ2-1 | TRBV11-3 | TGTGCCAGCAGCTTAGATCCGACCGGGAGCGATGAGCAGTTCTTC | CASSLDPTGSDEQFF
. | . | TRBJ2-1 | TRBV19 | TGTGCCAGTAGTCCTCTAGCGAGCTCCTACAATGAGCAGTTCTTC | CASSPLASSYNEQFF
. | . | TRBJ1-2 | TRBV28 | TGTGCCAGCAGTTACATAACGGACAGCTATGGCTACACCTTC | CASSYITDSYGYTF
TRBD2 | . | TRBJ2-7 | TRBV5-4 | TGTGCCAGCAACCCCGGGACTAGCGGGACCTACGAGCAGTACTTC | CASNPGTSGTYEQYF
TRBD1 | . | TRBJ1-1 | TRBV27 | TGTGCCAGCAGTCCTGGGACAGTTATAATGAACACTGAAGCTTTCTTT | CASSPGTVIMNTEAFF
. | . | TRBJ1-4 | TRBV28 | TGTGCCAGCAGGTCACAGATTAATGAAAAACTGTTTTTT | CASRSQINEKLFF
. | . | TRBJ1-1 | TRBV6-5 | TGTGCCAGCACGTCCCCGGGTTACACTGAAGCTTTCTTT | CASTSPGYTEAFF
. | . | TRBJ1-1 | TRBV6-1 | TGTGCCAGCAGTGCCTTTGTCGGCACTGAAGCTTTCTTT | CASSAFVGTEAFF
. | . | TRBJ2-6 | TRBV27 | TGTGCCACTGCCGGGGCTGGGGCCAACGTCCTGACTTTC | CATAGAGANVLTF
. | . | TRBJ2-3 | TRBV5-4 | TGTGCCAGCAGCTTTTTGACTTCCACAGATACGCAGTATTTT | CASSFLTSTDTQYF
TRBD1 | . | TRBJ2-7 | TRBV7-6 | TGTGCCAGCAGCGACCGGACAGGCTGGGGGCACGAGCAGTACTTC | CASSDRTGWGHEQYF
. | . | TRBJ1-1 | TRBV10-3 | TGTGCCATCAGCGATACAACGACAGCGAACACTGAAGCTTTCTTT | CAISDTTTANTEAFF
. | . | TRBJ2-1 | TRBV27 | TGTGCCAGCAGCCCGATTGGGCGGCCCCGGGATGAGCAGTTCTTC | CASSPIGRPRDEQFF
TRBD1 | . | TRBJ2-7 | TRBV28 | TGTGCCAGCAGTTCCGGGACGGGACAGGAGCAGTACTTC | CASSSGTGQEQYF
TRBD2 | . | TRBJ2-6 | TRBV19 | TGTGCCAGTAGCCGACGATCCGGGGGGTTCCCCGGGGCCAACGTCCTGACTTTC | CASSRRSGGFPGANVLTF
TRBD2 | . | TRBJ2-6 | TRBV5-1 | TGCGCCAGCAGATCCGGGACTAGGGTCGTCGACGTCCTGACTTTC | CASRSGTRVVDVLTF
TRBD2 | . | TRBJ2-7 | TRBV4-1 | TGCGCCAGCAGCCCCTTAGAGGGACTAGCGGGAGGCCGATCCTACGAGCAGTACTTC | CASSPLEGLAGGRSYEQYF
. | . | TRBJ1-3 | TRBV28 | TGTGCCAGCAGTGCCCACTCGGGAAACACCATATATTTT | CASSAHSGNTIYF